This entry features one T cell receptor beta chain sequence. This specimen comes from a study of T cell responses to AZD1222 COVID-19 vaccine. The V gene lost 3 bases and the J gene lost 9 bases, with 9 bases spanning the gap. There are 12 residues in the CDR3. Produced via immunoSEQ multiplex PCR; TCRdb's table is partial and in-frame only. The table has around 100,000 clones, approximately 90% seen once. The genes are TRBV12-3 or TRBV12-4 and TRBJ2-1, with TRBD2 as a possible D gene (5 bases). The source was peripheral blood, collected on day 0 of AZD1222 vaccination. This receptor was taken from an adult in good health. In nucleotides, the CDR3 is TGTGCCAGCAGTTTGTCCGGGATTGAGCAGTTCTTC. Residues: CASSLSGIEQFF.